This is a list of T cell receptor beta chains from one sample in a study of blood T cell repertoires in COVID-19. Some clones are missing from TCRdb's copy, which holds only in-frame ones; the method was immunoSEQ multiplex PCR. This sample has almost 95,000 clones, with roughly 72% found just once. Sequencing was performed on peripheral blood. These receptor sequences come from a woman aged 60 to 75 in a cohort sampled during active or convalescent COVID-19. Each CDR3 is given with its conserved first and last residue. Each record gives: J gene, clone size, D gene, V gene, CDR3 DNA, CDR3 protein. A D gene is named only where the DNA matches it firmly. Clone size is shown for a subset of rows, as once, few, many or a class of expanded clone.

j_call: TRBJ2-7; clone_size: .; d_call: TRBD1; v_call: TRBV7-8; cdr3_nt: TGTGCCAGCAGCTTGGCCCCACGCGGGACAGGAGCCGAGCAGTACTTC; cdr3_aa: CASSLAPRGTGAEQYF
j_call: TRBJ2-1; clone_size: .; d_call: TRBD2; v_call: TRBV5-4; cdr3_nt: TGTGCCAGCAGCCAGGGACTAGCGGGGCCCTCGGAGCAGTTCTTC; cdr3_aa: CASSQGLAGPSEQFF
j_call: TRBJ2-1; clone_size: .; d_call: TRBD1; v_call: TRBV10-3; cdr3_nt: TGTGCCATCAGTGGTGCAGGGGGCGCATCCCTTGAGCAGTTCTTC; cdr3_aa: CAISGAGGASLEQFF
j_call: TRBJ2-7; clone_size: once; d_call: TRBD1; v_call: TRBV19; cdr3_nt: TGTGCCAGTAGTTTTCAGGGGGCGATATACGAGCAGTACTTC; cdr3_aa: CASSFQGAIYEQYF
j_call: TRBJ2-5; clone_size: .; d_call: .; v_call: TRBV5-4; cdr3_nt: TGTGCCAGCAGCTTGGACTTGCGGGAGACCCAGTACTTC; cdr3_aa: CASSLDLRETQYF
j_call: TRBJ1-2; clone_size: .; d_call: .; v_call: TRBV7-9; cdr3_nt: TGTGCCAGCAGCCTCGGACAGAATTATGGCTACACCTTC; cdr3_aa: CASSLGQNYGYTF
j_call: TRBJ1-1; clone_size: many; d_call: .; v_call: TRBV9; cdr3_nt: TGTGCCAGCAGCCGTATTTCGGACACTGAAGCTTTCTTT; cdr3_aa: CASSRISDTEAFF
j_call: TRBJ2-7; clone_size: once; d_call: .; v_call: TRBV28; cdr3_nt: TGTGCCAGCAGTTTGGGGACACATCCTAGAGAGCAGTACTTC; cdr3_aa: CASSLGTHPREQYF
j_call: TRBJ1-6; clone_size: many; d_call: TRBD1; v_call: TRBV7-9; cdr3_nt: TGTGCCAGCAGCCTCGGGACAGGGGATTCACCCCTCCACTTT; cdr3_aa: CASSLGTGDSPLHF
j_call: TRBJ2-4; clone_size: .; d_call: TRBD2; v_call: TRBV9; cdr3_nt: TGTGCCAGCAGCGAGGGACTAGAAGACTCCATTCAGTACTTC; cdr3_aa: CASSEGLEDSIQYF
j_call: TRBJ2-7; clone_size: .; d_call: .; v_call: TRBV2; cdr3_nt: TGTGCCAGCAGTACTACAGGATACGAGCAGTACTTC; cdr3_aa: CASSTTGYEQYF
j_call: TRBJ1-2; clone_size: few; d_call: .; v_call: TRBV29-1; cdr3_nt: TGCAGCGTTCTAATGGTAGAGTCCCTTCAGGCCTTC; cdr3_aa: CSVLMVESLQAF
j_call: TRBJ1-4; clone_size: .; d_call: .; v_call: TRBV5-1; cdr3_nt: TGCGCCAGCAGCTTGGAGGGGCTTGGTGAAAAACTGTTTTTT; cdr3_aa: CASSLEGLGEKLFF
j_call: TRBJ1-2; clone_size: .; d_call: TRBD1; v_call: TRBV2; cdr3_nt: TGTGCCAGCAGCAACACGAGAATACAGGGGGATGGCTACACCTTC; cdr3_aa: CASSNTRIQGDGYTF
j_call: TRBJ1-5; clone_size: many; d_call: .; v_call: TRBV2; cdr3_nt: TGTGCCAGCAGACTACTACAGGACCTTAATCAGCCCCAGCATTTT; cdr3_aa: CASRLLQDLNQPQHF
j_call: TRBJ1-1; clone_size: .; d_call: .; v_call: TRBV15; cdr3_nt: TGTGCCACCAGCAGAGCCAGCGCCTTGAACACTGAAGCTTTCTTT; cdr3_aa: CATSRASALNTEAFF
j_call: TRBJ1-2; clone_size: .; d_call: .; v_call: TRBV4-1; cdr3_nt: TGCGCCAGCAGCCAAGAACGGGCCCCGTTGGGGGGGGGCTACACCTTC; cdr3_aa: CASSQERAPLGGGYTF
j_call: TRBJ2-7; clone_size: .; d_call: TRBD2; v_call: TRBV6-2/TRBV6-3; cdr3_nt: TGTGCCAGCAGCCAGGGGACTAGATCAGTGTACGAGCAGTACTTC; cdr3_aa: CASSQGTRSVYEQYF
j_call: TRBJ2-2; clone_size: many; d_call: .; v_call: TRBV7-6; cdr3_nt: TGTGCCAGCAGCTTATTACTAGGCGGTTACACCGGGGAGCTGTTTTTT; cdr3_aa: CASSLLLGGYTGELFF
j_call: TRBJ1-2; clone_size: .; d_call: .; v_call: TRBV2; cdr3_nt: TGTGCCAGCAGTGACGCAGTAGGGGGAGGGTTCGACTATGGCTACACCTTC; cdr3_aa: CASSDAVGGGFDYGYTF
j_call: TRBJ2-3; clone_size: .; d_call: .; v_call: TRBV7-2; cdr3_nt: TGTGCCAGCAGCACTTGGACAGATACAGATACGCAGTATTTT; cdr3_aa: CASSTWTDTDTQYF
j_call: TRBJ2-1; clone_size: .; d_call: TRBD2; v_call: TRBV18; cdr3_nt: TGTGCCAGCTCACCAGGACTAGCGGGGACTTACAATGAGCAGTTCTTC; cdr3_aa: CASSPGLAGTYNEQFF
j_call: TRBJ2-7; clone_size: .; d_call: .; v_call: TRBV7-9; cdr3_nt: TGTGCCAGCAGCTCCGCGGCCTACGAGCAGTACTTC; cdr3_aa: CASSSAAYEQYF
j_call: TRBJ2-1; clone_size: once; d_call: TRBD2; v_call: TRBV5-1; cdr3_nt: TGCGCCAGCAGCTTCCAGGGACTAGCGGGGGCGGGTGAGCAGTTCTTC; cdr3_aa: CASSFQGLAGAGEQFF
j_call: TRBJ1-6; clone_size: .; d_call: TRBD1; v_call: TRBV7-2; cdr3_nt: TGTGCCAGCAGCTTAGCGCCAGGGGGGTCACCCCTCCACTTT; cdr3_aa: CASSLAPGGSPLHF
j_call: TRBJ1-1; clone_size: .; d_call: .; v_call: TRBV30; cdr3_nt: TGTGTCTGGAGGCCAGGGTCGAACACTGAAGCTTTCTTT; cdr3_aa: CVWRPGSNTEAFF
j_call: TRBJ1-1; clone_size: .; d_call: .; v_call: TRBV7-8; cdr3_nt: TGTGCCAGCAAGAACCAGGCGGGCACTGAAGCTTTCTTT; cdr3_aa: CASKNQAGTEAFF
j_call: TRBJ2-1; clone_size: .; d_call: .; v_call: TRBV14; cdr3_nt: TGTGCCAGCAGCCAAGACAGGGTGGACACCATCAATGAGCAGTTCTTC; cdr3_aa: CASSQDRVDTINEQFF
j_call: TRBJ2-7; clone_size: few; d_call: TRBD2; v_call: TRBV7-2; cdr3_nt: TGTGCCAGCAGCTTAGGGACTAGCGGGGGTCAATACGAGCAGTACTTC; cdr3_aa: CASSLGTSGGQYEQYF
j_call: TRBJ1-2; clone_size: .; d_call: TRBD1; v_call: TRBV2; cdr3_nt: TGTGCCAGCATGACAGGGCTGGTTGGCTACACCTTC; cdr3_aa: CASMTGLVGYTF
j_call: TRBJ2-5; clone_size: .; d_call: TRBD2; v_call: TRBV24-1; cdr3_nt: TGTGCCACCAGTGATGTTAGGACTAGCGGGGGCTGTTCGTTGGAGACCCAGTACTTC; cdr3_aa: CATSDVRTSGGCSLETQYF